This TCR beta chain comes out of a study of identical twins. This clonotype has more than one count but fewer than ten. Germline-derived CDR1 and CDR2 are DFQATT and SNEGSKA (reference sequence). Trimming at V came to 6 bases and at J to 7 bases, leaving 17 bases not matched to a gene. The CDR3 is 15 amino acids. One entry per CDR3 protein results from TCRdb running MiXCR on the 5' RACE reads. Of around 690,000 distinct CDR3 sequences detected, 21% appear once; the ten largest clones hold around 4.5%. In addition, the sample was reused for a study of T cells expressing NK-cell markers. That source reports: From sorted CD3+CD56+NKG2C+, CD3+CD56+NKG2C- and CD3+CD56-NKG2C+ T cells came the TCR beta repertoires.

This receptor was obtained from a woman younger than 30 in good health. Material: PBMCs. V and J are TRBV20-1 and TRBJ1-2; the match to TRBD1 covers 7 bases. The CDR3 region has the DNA TGCAGTGCCGGGGGGGACAGTAAGAGAGACGGTGGCTACACCTTC. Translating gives CSAGGDSKRDGGYTF.